The 27 T cell receptor beta chains below were found in one sample sequenced in a study of beta chain features in type 1 diabetes. Regarding the study as a whole: Researchers report that Type 1 diabetes patients had moderately but significantly shorter TCRB CDR3s across all four CD4+ subsets.

Their recognized antigens are unknown. What was sequenced were expressed TCRB transcripts, since all of the isolated RNA had been reverse transcribed. Measured with immunoSEQ multiplex PCR; TCRdb has only the in-frame clones, and not every one. The sample carries about 160,000 clones, 9% to 10% recorded once. Input material: central memory CD4+ T cells from blood. Source of these receptors: a woman aged 25 to 39 with type 1 diabetes.

The chain recombines TRBV19 with TRBJ1-5; D is undetermined. The CDR3 is made up of 17 amino acids. In germline, CDR1 is LNHDA, CDR2 SQIVND (reference sequence). With 6 bases removed from V and 2 bases from J, the gap between germline ends came to 20 bases. The CDR3 sequence: CASSLRVGEEGNQPQHF. As DNA, the CDR3 is TGTGCCAGTAGCCTCCGGGTCGGGGAGGAGGGCAATCAGCCCCAGCATTTT.

V usage is TRBV5-1 and J usage is TRBJ1-2; 9 bases fit TRBD1. There are 16 residues in the CDR3. J was trimmed by 3 bases and V by 3 bases; bases with no gene match: 9. Germline loops: CDR1 SGHRS, CDR2 YFSETQ. In DNA, the CDR3 is TGCGCCAGCAGCTACACAGGGGGCCCCTCCGACTATGGCTACACCTTC. Its protein product is CASSYTGGPSDYGYTF.

This clone was detected a few times. The V call is TRBV29-1, the J call TRBJ1-5; tentative D call: TRBD1 (5 bases). Trimming left V 4 bases short and J 2 bases short, with 9 bases between. The CDR3 totals 13 residues. Germline V gene data show CDR1 as SQVTM and CDR2 as ANQGSEA. The CDR3 loop is CSVVSGGNQPQHF. The CDR3, as DNA: TGCAGCGTTGTGTCGGGGGGCAATCAGCCCCAGCATTTT. The full variable domain, completed using reference TRBV29-1 and TRBJ1-5, is SAVISQKPSRDICQRGTSLTIQCQVDSQVTMMFWYRQQPGQSLTLIATANQGSEATYESGFVIDKFPISRPNLTFSTLTVSNMSPEDSSIYLCSVVSGGNQPQHFGDGTRLSIL.

The gene calls are TRBV15 and TRBJ2-3; possibly TRBD2 for D (6 bases). There are 15 residues in the CDR3. The V end was cut by 2 bases, the J end by 1 base, with 10 bases between. The V gene's germline CDR1 is LNHNV and CDR2 YYDKDF (reference sequence). The CDR3 nucleotides read TGTGCCACCAGCAGACAGGGCGGGGGCACAGATACGCAGTATTTT. It specifies CATSRQGGGTDTQYF. The full variable domain, rest sourced from reference TRBV15 and TRBJ2-3, is DAMVIQNPRYQVTQFGKPVTLSCSQTLNHNVMYWYQQKSSQAPKLLFHYYDKDFNNEADTPDNFQSRRPNTSFCFLDIRSPGLGDTAMYLCATSRQGGGTDTQYFGPGTRLTVL.

In DNA form, the CDR3 reads TGTGCCAGCAGTTTTGGTCTGGCAGGGGGCGAAGAGACCCAGTACTTC. Translating gives CASSFGLAGGEETQYF. This sequence joins TRBV6-5 and TRBJ2-5, with TRBD1 matching 8 bases. This CDR3 has 16 amino acids. Germline V gene data show CDR1 as MNHEY and CDR2 as SVGAGI. V lost 4 bases to trimming and J lost 3 bases; unmatched junction nucleotides: 10.

The chain joins TRBV28 to TRBJ1-4; 7 bases match TRBD1. J gave up 4 bases and V 6 bases, and 5 bases lay outside the gene matches. Germline V lookup: CDR1 MDHEN, CDR2 SYDVKM. The CDR3 is made up of 14 amino acids. CDR3 amino acids: CASRPGQINEKLFF. In nucleotides, the CDR3 is TGTGCCAGCAGACCGGGACAGATTAATGAAAAACTGTTTTTT.

The table lists this clone with a few counts. The chain carries TRBV20-1 and TRBJ2-1; no clear D. V gave up 7 bases and J gave up 5 bases, with 6 bases separating them. This CDR3 has 10 amino acids. The V gene's germline CDR1 is DFQATT and CDR2 SNEGSKA (reference sequence). CDR3: CSVQNNEQFF. The CDR3 coding sequence is TGCAGTGTACAAAACAATGAGCAGTTCTTC.

The genes are TRBV4-1 and TRBJ2-6; no definite D call. Germline V gene data show CDR1 as MGHRA and CDR2 as YSYEKL. Trimming cost V 0 bases and J 0 bases, with 12 bases left between them. CDR3 length: 18 amino acids. The DNA of the CDR3 is TGCGCCAGCAGCCAAGATCTCGAACGGTACTCTGGGGCCAACGTCCTGACTTTC. This encodes CASSQDLERYSGANVLTF.

The chain couples TRBV5-4 to TRBJ2-2; 8 nucleotides line up with TRBD2. Germline lookup yields CDR1 SGHNT and CDR2 YYREEE (reference sequence). J lost 0 bases, V lost 4 bases, and 8 bases had no gene match. The CDR3 consists of 17 residues. As DNA, the CDR3 is TGTGCCAGCAGCATACGACTAGCGTGGGCGAACACCGGGGAGCTGTTTTTT. Protein product: CASSIRLAWANTGELFF.

The chain carries TRBV25-1 and TRBJ2-3, with D possibly matching TRBD1 (5 bases). V lost 3 bases and J 5 bases, leaving 15 bases between the germline ends. The CDR3 contains 15 residues. Germline V CDR1 and CDR2: MGHDK, SYGVNS. This CDR3 reads CASSEQGQLGDTQYF. Here the CDR3 DNA reads TGTGCCAGCAGTGAGCAGGGTCAACTTGGAGATACGCAGTATTTT.

This clone was detected a few times. The V and J genes are TRBV11-3 and TRBJ2-5; a weak D match, TRBD2 (5 bases). There are 14 residues in the CDR3. Trimming took off 2 bases at V and 5 bases at J, with 12 bases between the two ends. Germline V CDR1 and CDR2: SGHNT, YENEEA. Here the CDR3 DNA reads TGTGCCAGCAGCTTAAGAGCGGTGGTCGAGACCCAGTACTTC. It encodes CASSLRAVVETQYF.

This clone has just a few counts. The rearrangement uses TRBV2 and TRBJ1-2; D is uncertain. V shed 3 bases and J shed 4 bases, with 9 bases lying between them. CDR1 SNHLY and CDR2 FYNNEI come from the germline V gene. CDR3 length: 13 residues. CDR3 loop: CASSEIRIYGYTF. CDR3 nucleotide sequence: TGTGCCAGCAGTGAGATCAGGATCTATGGCTACACCTTC.

This clone has a handful of counts. The V call is TRBV5-1, the J call TRBJ2-3; 9 bases agree with TRBD1. This CDR3 has 14 amino acids. V gave up 3 bases and J gave up 5 bases; unmatched junction bases: 4. The germline V gene encodes CDR1 SGHRS and CDR2 YFSETQ. The CDR3 is CASSYGQGRDTQYF. DNA of the CDR3: TGCGCCAGCAGCTACGGACAGGGGCGAGATACGCAGTATTTT.

In the case of this clone: This CDR3 is also generated by other DNA sequences in the sample. V is TRBV7-9 and J is TRBJ1-1; 7 bases align to TRBD1. V shed 4 bases, J shed 1 base, and the junction held 6 bases outside the gene matches. The CDR3 contains 15 residues. Germline CDR1 SEHNR, CDR2 FQNEAQ (reference sequence). CDR3 sequence (DNA): TGTGCCAGCAGCTCCACCCGACAGGGGAACACTGAAGCTTTCTTT. Amino acids: CASSSTRQGNTEAFF.

This clone has more than one count but fewer than ten. The CDR3 sequence: CASSLSASLNTGELFF. The CDR3 bases are TGCGCCAGCAGCCTTAGCGCTAGTCTAAACACCGGGGAGCTGTTTTTT. This sequence joins TRBV5-1 and TRBJ2-2; possible D gene TRBD2, 5 bases. The CDR3 loop spans 16 amino acids. With 4 bases removed from V and 2 bases from J, the gap between germline ends came to 15 bases. From germline, CDR1 is SGHRS and CDR2 YFSETQ.

This clone occurred a few times. V gene TRBV30 combines with J gene TRBJ1-5; possibly TRBD1 for D (6 bases). The CDR3 runs to 13 residues. CDR1 GTSNPN and CDR2 SVGIG come from the germline V gene (reference sequence). The germline V and J ends were trimmed by 7 bases and 7 bases, with 17 bases remaining between them. CDR3 in DNA: TGTGCCTCGTCACAGGGATCGGTGCAGCCCCAGCATTTT. Its protein product is CASSQGSVQPQHF.

The V and J genes are TRBV29-1 and TRBJ1-5; 8 bases align to TRBD1. V dropped 4 bases and J dropped 5; count of bases not matched to a gene: 7. Germline V CDR1 and CDR2: SQVTM, ANQGSEA. This CDR3 contains 14 residues. CDR3 protein: CSVGLQGEDQPQHF. For the CDR3, the DNA is TGCAGCGTTGGCCTACAGGGGGAGGATCAGCCCCAGCATTTT.

Comments on this clone: Other DNA sequences in this specimen translate into the identical CDR3. J is TRBJ2-1 and V is TRBV7-8; D is possibly TRBD2 (5 bases). There are 16 residues in the CDR3. V was clipped by 5 bases and J by 6 bases, with 20 bases between them. The germline V gene has CDR1 SGHVS and CDR2 FQNEAQ. The CDR3 spells CASSQNADVRGNEQFF. The DNA of the CDR3 is TGTGCCAGCAGCCAGAACGCAGATGTCCGGGGCAATGAGCAGTTCTTC.

This clone has only a few counts. CDR3 residues: CASSLSLAQTYEQYF. The CDR3 DNA sequence: TGTGCCAGCAGCTTAAGTCTTGCACAAACCTACGAGCAGTACTTC. This sequence joins TRBV7-2 and TRBJ2-7; no firm D call. From germline, CDR1 is SGHTA and CDR2 FQGNSA. CDR3 length: 15 amino acids. V was clipped by 2 bases and J by 2 bases, with 13 bases between them.

This clone was seen a handful of times. The chain couples TRBV4-1 to TRBJ1-2; weak D call: TRBD1 (6 bases). Trimming stripped 0 bases from V and 7 bases from J, with 18 bases between. This CDR3 region has 16 residues. Germline loops: CDR1 MGHRA, CDR2 YSYEKL. CDR3 nucleotide sequence: TGCGCCAGCAGCCAAGATAATTACAGGGCGGGGGGTGGCTACACCTTC. It translates to CASSQDNYRAGGGYTF.

The chain uses TRBV6-5 and TRBJ1-4; D may be TRBD1 (5 bases). CDR1 is MNHEY, CDR2 SVGAGI, per germline. Trimming shortened V by 6 bases and J by 8 bases, and 16 bases separated the two germline ends. This CDR3 region has 14 residues. Here the CDR3 DNA reads TGTGCCAGCAGCTATATCGGGACTCGGGAAAAACTGTTTTTT. This translates into CASSYIGTREKLFF.

This clone was found a few times. The J gene is TRBJ1-5, the V gene TRBV30, with TRBD1 matching over 10 bases. Germline trimming cut 3 bases from V and 7 bases from J; bases unmatched to any gene: 9. Germline loops: CDR1 GTSNPN, CDR2 SVGIG (reference sequence). The CDR3 is 15 residues long. This CDR3 is CAWRRAGTGDQPQHF. The CDR3 region has the DNA TGTGCCTGGAGGAGAGCCGGGACAGGGGACCAGCCCCAGCATTTT.

With regard to this clone: Distinct nucleotide sequences in the sample also encode this CDR3. The chain has TRBV4-3 and TRBJ1-1; tentative D call: TRBD1 (6 bases). Between the trimmed V and J ends, which lost 1 base and 1 base, there was a span of 10 bases. CDR3 length: 15 residues. CDR1 is LGHNA and CDR2 is YSLEER in the germline V gene. In nucleotides, the CDR3 is TGCGCCAGCAGCCAAGTTCCCAGGGGGAACACTGAAGCTTTCTTT. Translated, it gives CASSQVPRGNTEAFF.

The V call is TRBV7-2, the J call TRBJ2-3, with D possibly TRBD2 on 5 matching bases. The germline V gene has CDR1 SGHTA and CDR2 FQGNSA. The CDR3 runs to 16 residues. The V and J ends lost 5 bases and 5 bases respectively, with 20 bases between them. The CDR3 region is CASSRPTQSRGDTQYF. The CDR3 DNA sequence: TGTGCCAGCAGCCGGCCGACACAGAGCCGGGGAGATACGCAGTATTTT.

The sample holds a few counts of this clone. This chain connects TRBV28 to TRBJ2-7, with D maybe TRBD1 (6 bases). Deletions cut 6 bases from V and 4 bases from J, with 16 bases between. Germline V CDR1 and CDR2: MDHEN, SYDVKM. The CDR3 has 14 residues. CDR3 loop: CASSPSWGPYEQYF. CDR3 DNA sequence: TGTGCCAGCAGCCCCTCCTGGGGGCCATACGAGCAGTACTTC.

This chain joins TRBV29-1 and TRBJ1-1; 9 bases line up with TRBD1. The CDR3 covers 15 residues. In germline, CDR1 is SQVTM, CDR2 ANQGSEA. V dropped 6 bases and J dropped 3; count of bases not matched to a gene: 11. For the CDR3, the DNA is TGCAGCGTGATGAGGACAGGGGTAAGGGACACTGAAGCTTTCTTT. This encodes CSVMRTGVRDTEAFF.

This clone was seen only a few times. The chain carries TRBV5-1 and TRBJ2-1; a weak D match, TRBD1 (6 bases). The CDR3 is 15 residues long. Trimming took 1 base from V and 4 from J, leaving 12 bases between them. The germline V gene encodes CDR1 SGHRS and CDR2 YFSETQ. CDR3 sequence (DNA): TGCGCCAGCAGCTTGCTTCCGGACAGATACAATGAGCAGTTCTTC. It encodes CASSLLPDRYNEQFF.